This T cell receptor beta chain was obtained from a study of blood T cells in healthy people across ages (dated by TCRdb to the mid-2010s). For the wider study: In model experiments, template switching captured roughly one uniquely barcoded TCR beta cDNA molecule for every two T cells. Age-related changes in TCR beta repertoire diversity were measured in the study by deep sequencing normalized with unique cDNA molecular identifiers. The donors were divided into four age groups: young (average about 16 years), middle-aged (roughly 42), aged (about 56) and long-lived (roughly 82). The study analyzed two additional independent replicas of 1 million unique cDNA reads from the same blood draw for two donors, one aged 18 to 30 and one aged 80 or older. General study outcomes and caveats: Estimates of total diversity based on one million sequenced T cells were considered lower bounds and underestimates. Bulk unsorted PBMC profiling prevented conclusive comparison of naive and antigen-experienced compartments. Donor CMV infection status was unknown, potentially confounding age-related changes in expanded clonotypes. Compared with the aged group, the long-lived group had more naive CD4+ T cells, fewer expanded clones and increased TCR diversity, a pattern suggesting age selection. As age increased, observed TCR beta diversity per million T cells dropped in a roughly linear way, and a significant reduction was already evident by age about 36. There was a strong correlation between observed TCR beta diversity and the percentage of naive T cells measured by flow cytometry.

As to this clonotype: Its recognized antigen is unknown. Per-base qualities were not stored, and no clone one base away is much larger.

Library method: 5' RACE. Sequencing relied on an Illumina HiSeq 2500. A second PCR of about 7 to 12 cycles was run with a J-beta primer mix and a sample-barcoded 5' primer. Each TCR beta cDNA molecule received a unique molecular identifier from a template-switch 5' adaptor carrying 12 random nucleotides. Each sample yielded at least 3 million CDR3-containing paired-end reads. First-strand cDNA was synthesized from all RNA with the Mint cDNA synthesis kit, primed by a TRBC-specific oligonucleotide. After uracil-DNA glycosylase treatment, a first 18-cycle PCR used universal primers M1SS and BC2_uni_R on all cDNA. From the authors' description of their analysis: Normalization of each sample was performed by random selection of 1 million high-quality reads, each carrying a distinct molecular identifier. Reads sharing molecular identifiers were discarded rather than binned into consensus sequences. CDR3 identification, clonotype clustering and error correction used MiTCR with a Q25 quality threshold and the strictest error-elimination algorithm. A nonparametric unseen species model with Euler transformation was used to estimate a lower bound on total TCR beta diversity. TCRdb's own reprocessing of the public reads used fastp at Q25 and MiXCR and kept productive beta chains. Entries are consolidated by CDR3 protein sequence, retaining the most common genes and DNA. The V and J calls and clone size come from TCRdb's table, not from the authors' own analysis. The sample data list a few hundred thousand distinct CDR3 sequences, and about 29% of these were observed just once. Approximately 4% of the sample lies in the top ten.

Donors were under 40 systemically healthy Caucasian individuals from Russia aged roughly 6 to 90 years. Each donor gave roughly 9.5 milliliters of peripheral blood, collected into EDTA-treated Vacutainer tubes. Ficoll-Paque density-gradient centrifugation was used to isolate PBMCs, with at least 7 million per sample. Trizol reagent was used to extract total RNA from PBMCs, with at least 5.5 micrograms per sample. For every donor, an aliquot of PBMCs went through flow cytometry to measure the percentages of naive CD45RAhigh/CD27high T cells. These same records also appear under a second study, on T cells of mothers and their children. Reported in the second study: Nine systemically healthy Caucasian individuals served as donors, namely three mothers together with their six children. cDNA synthesis consumed the entire amount of extracted RNA, loaded at about 1.5 ug RNA in each 15 ul reaction. In the second PCR, the M1S primer added sample barcodes and 2-4 random nucleotides. Over 8 million TCR beta CDR3 reads were obtained for each mother, and 2.5 million to 3 million reads were obtained for each child. Thymic selection shapes the output of TCR recombination in a similar way in related and unrelated pairs, and inherited differences have a minor effect. Normalized repertoire overlap was always found to be slightly, but never significantly, higher in related mother-child pairs than in unrelated mother-child pairs. No persistent microchimeric T cell clones were detected, at a sensitivity of approximately 100 clones per million clonotypes. In the study, deep NGS was used to compare the TCR beta repertoires of mothers and children, and features distinguishing related mother-child pairs from unrelated individuals were sought. Mothers averaged around 40 +/- 4 years of age and children averaged around 11 +/- 4 years. After adapter ligation with NEBNext reagents, the libraries were sequenced on Illumina HiSeq 2000 with 100+100 nt paired-end reads. To prevent cross-contamination, the mother and child libraries were prepared a month apart and were sequenced in separate runs. For each donor, somewhere between roughly 450,000 and 2,000,000 distinct TCR beta clonotypes were identified. Naive TCR beta clonotypes were estimated from low-frequency clonotypes matched to each donor's FACS-determined naive share, without sorting.

Sequenced input: blood. The clonotype was recovered from a boy between 2 and 15 years old in good health.

The nucleotide sequence is TGTGCCATCACTACCACAGGCCTTTATGAGCAGTTCTTC. This gives the protein CAITTTGLYEQFF. Recombination joined TRBV7-9 with TRBJ2-5; 5 matching bases give a weak D call of TRBD1. TRBJ2-1 matches the DNA end more closely, so the J call is doubtful. The CDR3 covers 13 residues, taking in both the cysteine and the phenylalanine. Solely the CDR3 DNA is kept, with 39 bases framed from the first base. The germline V gene (reference sequence) provides CDR1 SEHNR and CDR2 FQNEAQ.